This T cell receptor beta chain came from a study of T cell responses to AZD1222 COVID-19 vaccine. After removal of 7 bases from V and 4 bases from J, the junction contained 4 bases not matched to a gene. This CDR3 spans 14 amino acids. Germline CDR1 LNHDA, CDR2 SQIVND (reference sequence). Generated by immunoSEQ multiplex PCR, the TCRdb table keeps only in-frame clones and is missing some. This sample has 75,000 to 100,000 clones, with around 89% found just once. This rearrangement joins TRBV19 to TRBJ1-5; 10 positions match TRBD1. This clonotype was obtained from an adult in good health. The input for sequencing was peripheral blood, taken on day 0 of AZD1222 vaccination. CDR3 in DNA: TGTGCCAGTACCTGGGGACAGGGGAATCAGCCCCAGCATTTT. Protein product: CASTWGQGNQPQHF. Using reference TRBV19 and TRBJ1-5 for the parts outside the CDR3, the full variable domain is DGGITQSPKYLFRKEGQNVTLSCEQNLNHDAMYWYRQDPGQGLRLIYYSQIVNDFQKGDIAEGYSVSREKKESFPLTVTSAQKNPTAFYLCASTWGQGNQPQHFGDGTRLSIL.